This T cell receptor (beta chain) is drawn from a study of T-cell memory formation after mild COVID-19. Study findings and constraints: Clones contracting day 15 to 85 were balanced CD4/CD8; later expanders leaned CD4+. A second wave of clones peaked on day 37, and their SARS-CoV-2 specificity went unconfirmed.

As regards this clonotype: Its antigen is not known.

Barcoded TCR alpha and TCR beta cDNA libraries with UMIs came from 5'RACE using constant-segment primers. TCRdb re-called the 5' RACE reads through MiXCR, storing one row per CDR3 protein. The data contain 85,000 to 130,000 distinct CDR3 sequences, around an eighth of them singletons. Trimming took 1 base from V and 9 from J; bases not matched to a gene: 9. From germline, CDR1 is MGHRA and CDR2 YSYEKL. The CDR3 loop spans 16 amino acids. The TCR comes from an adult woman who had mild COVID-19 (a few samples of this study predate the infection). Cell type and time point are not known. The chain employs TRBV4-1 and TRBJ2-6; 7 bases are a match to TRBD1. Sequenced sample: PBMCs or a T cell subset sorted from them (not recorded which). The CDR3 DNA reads TGCGCCAGCAGCCAAGCCCAGGGGGAGCGAGGCAACGTCCTGACTTTC. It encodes CASSQAQGERGNVLTF.